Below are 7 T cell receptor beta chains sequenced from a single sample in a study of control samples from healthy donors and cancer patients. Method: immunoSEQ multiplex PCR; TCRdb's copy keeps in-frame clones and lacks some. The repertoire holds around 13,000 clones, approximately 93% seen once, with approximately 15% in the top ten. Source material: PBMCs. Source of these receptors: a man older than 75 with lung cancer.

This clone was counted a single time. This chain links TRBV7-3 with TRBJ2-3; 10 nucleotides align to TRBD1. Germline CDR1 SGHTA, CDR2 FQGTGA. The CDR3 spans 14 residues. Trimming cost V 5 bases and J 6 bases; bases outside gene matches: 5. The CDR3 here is CASSPRQGADTQYF. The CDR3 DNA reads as TGTGCCAGCAGCCCAAGACAGGGGGCGGATACGCAGTATTTT.

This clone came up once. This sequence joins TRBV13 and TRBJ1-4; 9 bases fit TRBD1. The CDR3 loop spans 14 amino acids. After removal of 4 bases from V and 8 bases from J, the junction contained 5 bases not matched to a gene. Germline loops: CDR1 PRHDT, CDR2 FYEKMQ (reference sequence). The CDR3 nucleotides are TGTGCCAGCAGCTATGGACAGGGGAACGAAAAACTGTTTTTT. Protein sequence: CASSYGQGNEKLFF.

CDR3: CASSPLPTTEAFF. Written as DNA, the CDR3 is TGTGCCAGCTCACCCCTCCCCACGACTGAAGCTTTCTTT. The genes are TRBV18 and TRBJ1-1; D is unclear. The CDR3 is 13 residues long. CDR1 and CDR2 (germline): KGHSH, LQKENI. V lost 3 bases and J 5 bases, leaving 10 bases between the germline ends.

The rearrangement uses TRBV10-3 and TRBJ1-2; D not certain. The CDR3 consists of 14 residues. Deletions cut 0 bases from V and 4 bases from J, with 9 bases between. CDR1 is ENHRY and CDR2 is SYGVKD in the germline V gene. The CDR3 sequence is CAISESVPLYGYTF. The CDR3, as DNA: TGTGCCATCAGTGAGTCGGTCCCCCTCTATGGCTACACCTTC.

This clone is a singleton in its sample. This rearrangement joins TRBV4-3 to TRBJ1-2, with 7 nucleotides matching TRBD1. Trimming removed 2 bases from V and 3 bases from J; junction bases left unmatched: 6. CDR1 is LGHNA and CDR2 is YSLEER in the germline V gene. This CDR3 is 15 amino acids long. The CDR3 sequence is CASSQLTGNDYGYTF. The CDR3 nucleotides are TGCGCCAGCAGCCAACTGACAGGGAACGACTATGGCTACACCTTC.

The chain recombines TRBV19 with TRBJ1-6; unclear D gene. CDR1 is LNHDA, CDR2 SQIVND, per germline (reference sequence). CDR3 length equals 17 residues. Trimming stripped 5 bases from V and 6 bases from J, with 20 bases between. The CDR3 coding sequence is TGTGCCAGTAGTGGAGAAGTAGCAGCGACGAGTAATTCACCCCTCCACTTT. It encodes CASSGEVAATSNSPLHF.

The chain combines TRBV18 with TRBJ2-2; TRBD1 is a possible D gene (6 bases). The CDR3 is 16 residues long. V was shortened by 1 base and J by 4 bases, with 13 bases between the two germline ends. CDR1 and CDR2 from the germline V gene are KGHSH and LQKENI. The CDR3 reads CASSPRTTGSTGELFF. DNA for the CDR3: TGTGCCAGCTCACCACGAACAACAGGGTCCACCGGGGAGCTGTTTTTT.